These 9 T cell receptor beta chains originate from one sample sequenced in a study of cytomegalovirus exposure and HLA in healthy donors. It was with 60 Vbeta and 13 Jbeta primers that the PCR ran. Some clones are missing from TCRdb's copy, which holds only in-frame ones; the method was immunoSEQ multiplex PCR. This sample has approximately 150,000 clones, with 60% to 80% found just once. The material sequenced was PBMCs. The receptors derive from a man aged 35 to 55 in good health and CMV-seropositive.

This sequence joins TRBV5-1 and TRBJ2-7; TRBD2 matches at 13 bases. J gave up 2 bases and V 0 bases, and 2 bases lay outside the gene matches. The germline gives CDR1 SGHRS, CDR2 YFSETQ. This CDR3 is 16 amino acids long. For the CDR3, the DNA is TGCGCCAGCAGCTTGGGGGGGACTAGCGGGACCTACGAGCAGTACTTC. Its protein product is CASSLGGTSGTYEQYF.

J is TRBJ1-4 and V is TRBV30; 7 bases line up with TRBD1. CDR3 length: 15 residues. Germline V lookup: CDR1 GTSNPN, CDR2 SVGIG (reference sequence). The V gene end was trimmed by 2 bases and the J gene end by 2 bases; junction bases not matched to a gene: 5. The CDR3 nucleotides read TGTGCCTGGAGTTACAGGGGTTTGACTAATGAAAAACTGTTTTTT. This gives the protein CAWSYRGLTNEKLFF.

In its sample, this clone ranks as medium-sized (0.01 to 0.1%). This chain connects TRBV7-9 to TRBJ2-1, with 11 nucleotides matching TRBD2. CDR1 is SEHNR and CDR2 is FQNEAQ in the germline V gene (reference sequence). Trimming removed 5 bases from V and 15 bases from J; junction bases left unmatched: 9. The CDR3 is 13 residues long. CDR3 nucleotide sequence: TGTGCCAGCAGCCCATCCCTAGCGGGAGGCATGTTCTTC. Translation: CASSPSLAGGMFF. The full variable domain, its missing parts supplied by reference TRBV7-9 and TRBJ2-1, is DTGVSQNPRHKITKRGQNVTFRCDPISEHNRLYWYRQTLGQGPEFLTYFQNEAQLEKSRLLSDRFSAERPKGSFSTLEIQRTEQGDSAMYLCASSPSLAGGMFFGPGTRLTVL.

This clone was recorded once. This chain joins TRBV4-2 and TRBJ1-1; D is uncertain. The germline gives CDR1 LGHNA, CDR2 YNFKEQ. V shed 0 bases and J shed 5 bases, with 7 bases lying between them. This CDR3 is 13 amino acids long. The CDR3 DNA is TGTGCCAGCAGCCAAGATATAGTTACTGAAGCTTTCTTT. It encodes CASSQDIVTEAFF.

V gene TRBV2 combines with J gene TRBJ2-3; D may be TRBD1 (6 bases). V was clipped by 5 bases and J by 1 base, with 13 bases between them. This CDR3 comprises 15 residues. Germline V gene sequence: CDR1 SNHLY, CDR2 FYNNEI. CDR3 region: CASSPTGWGTDTQYF. Here the CDR3 DNA reads TGTGCCAGCAGTCCTACAGGGTGGGGCACAGATACGCAGTATTTT. Complete variable domain (other parts from reference TRBV2 and TRBJ2-3): EPEVTQTPSHQVTQMGQEVILRCVPISNHLYFYWYRQILGQKVEFLVSFYNNEISEKSEIFDDQFSVERPDGSNFTLKIRSTKLEDSAMYFCASSPTGWGTDTQYFGPGTRLTVL.

J is TRBJ2-7 and V is TRBV6-1; D may be TRBD2 (6 bases). The CDR3 is 12 residues long. Germline values: CDR1 MNHNS, CDR2 SASEGT. V shed 10 bases and J shed 6 bases, with 16 bases lying between them. The CDR3 is CATSGDGGEQYF. CDR3 DNA: TGTGCCACTTCAGGTGACGGGGGCGAGCAGTACTTC.

The V gene is TRBV19, the J gene TRBJ2-7; 9 bases are a match to TRBD1. Germline V CDR1 and CDR2: LNHDA, SQIVND (reference sequence). This CDR3 is 19 amino acids long. The ends lost 6 bases at V and 3 bases at J; junction bases unmatched: 21. The CDR3 region is CASSFLLAIPGQGSYEQYF. The CDR3 coding sequence is TGTGCCAGTAGCTTCCTCCTGGCGATTCCGGGACAGGGTAGCTACGAGCAGTACTTC.

The chain has TRBV10-3 and TRBJ2-2; 7 bases align to TRBD1. The CDR3 covers 15 residues. Trimming removed 6 bases from V and 6 bases from J; junction bases left unmatched: 10. Germline V gives CDR1 ENHRY, CDR2 SYGVKD. DNA of the CDR3: TGTGCCATCAGCCAGGGACAGTACTCGGCCGGGGAGCTGTTTTTT. The encoded protein is CAISQGQYSAGELFF.

The J gene is TRBJ1-2, the V gene TRBV18; the match to TRBD1 covers 8 bases. Trimming removed 3 bases from V and 4 bases from J; junction bases left unmatched: 10. The CDR3 length is 16 residues. Germline CDR1 reads KGHSH; CDR2 reads LQKENI. The CDR3 region is CASSPMTGAPGYGYTF. CDR3 DNA sequence: TGTGCCAGCTCACCGATGACAGGGGCCCCAGGCTATGGCTACACCTTC.